A selection of T cell receptor beta chains follows, all from one sample in a study of T cells after yellow fever vaccination. TCRdb re-derived calls from the 5' RACE reads in MiXCR, one entry per CDR3 protein. The table includes some 150,000 distinct CDR3 sequences, 11% detected once. The sequences come from CD8+ T cells sorted from PBMCs, collected 15 days after the yellow fever booster vaccination. Receptors were obtained from a man aged 18 to 35 who received the YFV17D yellow fever vaccine. CDR3s include the opening cysteine and the closing phenylalanine or tryptophan. D genes are given only for firm matches. A clone size is listed for some rows: how often the clone was seen (once, few, many), or a class if it is expanded.

D gene,clone size,V gene,CDR3 length,J gene,CDR3 DNA,CDR3 protein
NA,few,TRBV11-2,12,TRBJ2-7,TGTGCCAGCAGCTTAGGGGCCCTAGAGCAGTACTTC,CASSLGALEQYF
TRBD1,few,TRBV5-1,16,TRBJ2-7,TGCGCCAGCAGCTTGGCCTCGACAGGGGTCCCCTACGAGCAGTACTTC,CASSLASTGVPYEQYF
TRBD1,NA,TRBV7-9,11,TRBJ2-1,TGTGCCAGCAGCCCTGGACAGGGGGAGTTCTTC,CASSPGQGEFF
NA,few,TRBV25-1,13,TRBJ1-1,TGTGCCAGCAGTGGTAAGGGTCTGACTGAAGCTTTCTTT,CASSGKGLTEAFF
TRBD2,NA,TRBV12-5,15,TRBJ2-1,TGTGCTAGTGGTTTGGCTACGACTAGCGCCAATGAGCAGTTCTTC,CASGLATTSANEQFF
NA,few,TRBV4-1,16,TRBJ2-7,TGCGCCAGCAGCCAAGTCGGAATGTGGCCTCGGTGGGAGCAGTACTTC,CASSQVGMWPRWEQYF
NA,few,TRBV7-9,12,TRBJ2-1,TGTGCCAGCGTCGGACAGAACAATGAGCAGTTCTTC,CASVGQNNEQFF
NA,many,TRBV4-2,17,TRBJ2-1,TGTGCCAGCAGCCAAGTAGAGTGGACAAAGACGGGGAATGAGCAGTTCTTC,CASSQVEWTKTGNEQFF
TRBD1,few,TRBV6-5,15,TRBJ1-1,TGTGCCAGCAGTCACGGAGGGACAGGGAACACTGAAGCTTTCTTT,CASSHGGTGNTEAFF
NA,NA,TRBV9,13,TRBJ2-2,TGTGCCAGCAGCGTAGTAGGTACCGGGGAGCTGTTTTTT,CASSVVGTGELFF
NA,few,TRBV6-6,14,TRBJ1-4,TGTGCCAGCAGTTACAGTGCAACTAATGAAAAACTGTTTTTT,CASSYSATNEKLFF
NA,few,TRBV3-1,14,TRBJ2-7,TGTGCCAGCAGCCGTACGCATCAGCGGCACGAGCAGTACTTC,CASSRTHQRHEQYF
NA,NA,TRBV29-1,14,TRBJ1-1,TGCAGCGTTGAGGGGGGCGAGGTTAACACTGAAGCTTTCTTT,CSVEGGEVNTEAFF
NA,few,TRBV7-9,11,TRBJ2-1,TGTGCCAGCAGCCCGTCCGGAGAGCAGTTCTTC,CASSPSGEQFF
TRBD2,few,TRBV27,17,TRBJ2-5,TGTGCCAGCAGTATAACTAGCGGGGGGGCCTTTTTGGAGACCCAGTACTTC,CASSITSGGAFLETQYF
TRBD2,NA,TRBV12-3/TRBV12-4,15,TRBJ2-5,TGTGCCAGCAGTTTAGCGGGACTAGCGGAAGAGACCCAGTACTTC,CASSLAGLAEETQYF
NA,few,TRBV28,15,TRBJ1-1,TGTGCCAGCAGTTGGGGAAGTTACTTGAACACTGAAGCTTTCTTT,CASSWGSYLNTEAFF
NA,few,TRBV7-9,16,TRBJ2-7,TGTGCCAGCAGCCCCCAGGGACCGGACGGCAGTTACGAGCAGTACTTC,CASSPQGPDGSYEQYF
TRBD2,few,TRBV27,14,TRBJ2-1,TGTGCCAGCAGTTTATCGGCTAGCGGGAATGAGCAGTTCTTC,CASSLSASGNEQFF
NA,NA,TRBV7-2,13,TRBJ2-7,TGTGCCAGCAGCTTAGCCAGAGCCTACGAGCAGTACTTC,CASSLARAYEQYF
NA,few,TRBV7-8,16,TRBJ1-1,TGTGCCAGCAGCTTGGGAAGAGGTGGAAATGGGACTGAAGCTTTCTTT,CASSLGRGGNGTEAFF
NA,NA,TRBV20-1,15,TRBJ2-4,TGCAGTGCTAGAGCGTGGGACGGGGAAAGAAACATTCAGTACTTC,CSARAWDGERNIQYF
TRBD1,NA,TRBV28,15,TRBJ2-3,TGTGCCAGCAGTTTAGGGCAGGGGGCGAAAGATATGCAGTATTTT,CASSLGQGAKDMQYF
NA,few,TRBV10-2,17,TRBJ2-3,TGCGCCAGCAGTGAGTGGGGAGAAGAGGCCAATTGGAATACGCAGTATTTT,CASSEWGEEANWNTQYF
TRBD1,NA,TRBV7-2,19,TRBJ1-3,TGTGCCAGCAGCTTACGTCGTACAGGGGTCATCCTCCCTGGAAACACCATATATTTT,CASSLRRTGVILPGNTIYF
NA,NA,TRBV5-6,14,TRBJ1-1,TGTGCCAGCAGCTCATATACTGAGGGCACTGAAGCTTTCTTT,CASSSYTEGTEAFF
TRBD1,few,TRBV4-2,13,TRBJ1-1,TGTGCCAGCAGCCAAGTCAGGGGGAGTGAAGCTTTCTTT,CASSQVRGSEAFF
TRBD1,once,TRBV6-2/TRBV6-3,16,TRBJ2-7,TGTGCCAGCAGCCCAGCAGACAGGGACGGATCCTACGAGCAGTACTTC,CASSPADRDGSYEQYF
NA,many,TRBV6-2/TRBV6-3,17,TRBJ2-2,TGTGCCAGCAGTTACCTCCCGTCGACAGGGAACACCGGGGAGCTGTTTTTT,CASSYLPSTGNTGELFF
NA,few,TRBV6-2/TRBV6-3,16,TRBJ1-2,TGTGCCAGCAGACGAAACACGGACACAGGTTACTATGGCTACACCTTC,CASRRNTDTGYYGYTF
NA,few,TRBV6-2/TRBV6-3,19,TRBJ2-7,TGTGCCAGCAGTTACCATAGATCCACCGGACGATTGAGCTCCTACGAGCAGTACTTC,CASSYHRSTGRLSSYEQYF
NA,few,TRBV27,16,TRBJ2-4,TGTGCCAGCAGTTCTCTCGGGGGGCCTGGCAAAAACATTCAGTACTTC,CASSSLGGPGKNIQYF
TRBD2,many,TRBV7-3,14,TRBJ2-5,TGTGCCAGCAGCGGCGGGGGGGCAGGCGAGACCCAGTACTTC,CASSGGGAGETQYF
NA,NA,TRBV19,17,TRBJ1-2,TGTGCCAGTAGTATATCTGCGGTCCGGGGGAACTCCTATGGCTACACCTTC,CASSISAVRGNSYGYTF
TRBD1,few,TRBV12-3/TRBV12-4,16,TRBJ2-2,TGTGCCAGCAGCCCCTCGACAGGGGTTCGCACCGGGGAGCTGTTTTTT,CASSPSTGVRTGELFF
NA,NA,TRBV7-9,16,TRBJ2-3,TGTGCCAGCAGCCACCTGGAGGCAGCAAGCACAGATACGCAGTATTTT,CASSHLEAASTDTQYF
NA,once,TRBV19,15,TRBJ1-5,TGTGCCAGTACTCCGTCCCAGGGGTGGAATCAGCCCCAGCATTTT,CASTPSQGWNQPQHF
TRBD1,NA,TRBV7-9,14,TRBJ1-6,TGTGCCAGCAGCGAAAACAGGGGGGATTCACCCCTCCACTTT,CASSENRGDSPLHF
TRBD1,NA,TRBV6-6,15,TRBJ1-2,TGTGCCAGCAGCCTACAACAGGGGACTAACTATGGCTACACCTTC,CASSLQQGTNYGYTF
NA,few,TRBV27,14,TRBJ2-7,TGTGCCAGCAGTCAGGGACGCGGCTCCTACGAGCAGTACTTC,CASSQGRGSYEQYF